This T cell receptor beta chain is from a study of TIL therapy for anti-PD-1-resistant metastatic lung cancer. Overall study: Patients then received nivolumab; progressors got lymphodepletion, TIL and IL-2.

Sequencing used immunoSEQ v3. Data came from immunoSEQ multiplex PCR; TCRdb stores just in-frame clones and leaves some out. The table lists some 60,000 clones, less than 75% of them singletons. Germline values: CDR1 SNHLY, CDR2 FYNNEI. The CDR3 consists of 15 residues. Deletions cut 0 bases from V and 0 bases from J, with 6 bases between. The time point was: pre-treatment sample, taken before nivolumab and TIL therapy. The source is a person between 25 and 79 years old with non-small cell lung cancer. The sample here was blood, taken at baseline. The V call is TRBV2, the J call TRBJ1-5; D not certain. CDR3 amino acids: CASSEASYSNQPQHF. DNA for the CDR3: TGTGCCAGCAGTGAAGCATCCTATAGCAATCAGCCCCAGCATTTT.